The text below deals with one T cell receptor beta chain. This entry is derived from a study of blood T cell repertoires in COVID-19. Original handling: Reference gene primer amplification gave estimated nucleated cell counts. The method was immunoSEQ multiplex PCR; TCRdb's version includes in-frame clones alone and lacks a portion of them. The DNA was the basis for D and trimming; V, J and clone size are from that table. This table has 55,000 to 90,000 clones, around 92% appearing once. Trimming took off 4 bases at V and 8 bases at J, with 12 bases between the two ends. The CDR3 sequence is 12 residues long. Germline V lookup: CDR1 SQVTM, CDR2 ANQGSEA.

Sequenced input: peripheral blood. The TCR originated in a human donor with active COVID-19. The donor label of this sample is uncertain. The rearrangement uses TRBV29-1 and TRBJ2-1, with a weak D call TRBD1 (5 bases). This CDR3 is CSVAQGIDEQFF. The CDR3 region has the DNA TGCAGCGTTGCTCAGGGTATCGATGAGCAGTTCTTC.